This section outlines one T cell receptor (beta chain) sequence together with its context. Its antigen is as yet unknown. The unexposed donors gave CD4+ T cells in 2011-2018, prior to COVID-19. After approximately ten days of culture, CD4+ T cells were isolated. Per germline, CDR1 MNHEY and CDR2 SVGAGI. Trimming pared 1 base from V and 3 bases from J, leaving 10 bases between. The CDR3 is made up of 14 amino acids. This entry comes from a study of CD4 T cells in relation to SARS-CoV-2 and coronaviruses. Overall study context: After nine to eleven days of antigen culture, PBMC TCR beta CDR3s were sequenced.

Assay used: immunoSEQ multiplex PCR; TCRdb lists only in-frame clones, some missing. The table records around 23,000 clones, about 73% of them present only once. This TCR derives from a human donor in good health. J is TRBJ2-7 and V is TRBV6-5; D not certain. The specimen sequenced was CD4+ T cells from PBMCs, cultured in vitro. This CDR3 is CASSYLSDGYEQYF. The CDR3 bases are TGTGCCAGCAGTTACTTATCGGACGGCTACGAGCAGTACTTC.